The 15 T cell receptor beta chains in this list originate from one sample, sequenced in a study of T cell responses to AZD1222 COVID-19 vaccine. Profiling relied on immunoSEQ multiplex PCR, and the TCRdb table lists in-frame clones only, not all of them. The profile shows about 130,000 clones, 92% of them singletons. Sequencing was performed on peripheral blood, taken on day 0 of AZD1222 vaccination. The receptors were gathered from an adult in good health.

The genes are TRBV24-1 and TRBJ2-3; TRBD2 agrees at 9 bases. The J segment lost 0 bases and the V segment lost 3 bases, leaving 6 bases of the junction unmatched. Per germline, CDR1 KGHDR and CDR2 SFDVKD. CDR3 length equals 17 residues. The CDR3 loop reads CATSDLRGGPSTDTQYF. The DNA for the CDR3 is TGTGCCACCAGTGATCTGCGGGGGGGTCCTAGCACAGATACGCAGTATTTT.

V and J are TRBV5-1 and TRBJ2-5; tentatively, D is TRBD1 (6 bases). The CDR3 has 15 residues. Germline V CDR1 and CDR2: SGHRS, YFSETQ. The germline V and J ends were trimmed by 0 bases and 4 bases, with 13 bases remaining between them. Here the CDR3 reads CASSLAARGTETQYF. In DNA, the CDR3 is TGCGCCAGCAGCTTGGCCGCCAGGGGCACAGAGACCCAGTACTTC.

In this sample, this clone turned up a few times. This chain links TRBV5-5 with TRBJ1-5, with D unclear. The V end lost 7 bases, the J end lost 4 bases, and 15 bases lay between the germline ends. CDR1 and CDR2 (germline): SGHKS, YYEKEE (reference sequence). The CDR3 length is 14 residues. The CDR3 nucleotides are TGTGCCAGCCGAGCCCCCGGGCTTAATCAGCCCCAGCATTTT. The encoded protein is CASRAPGLNQPQHF.

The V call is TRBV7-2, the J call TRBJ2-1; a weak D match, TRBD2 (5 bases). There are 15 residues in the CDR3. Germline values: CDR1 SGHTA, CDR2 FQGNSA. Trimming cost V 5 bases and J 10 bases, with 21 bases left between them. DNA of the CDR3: TGTGCCAGCAGCGCATTGATCGGATCAGGCGGGGAGCAGTTCTTC. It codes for CASSALIGSGGEQFF.

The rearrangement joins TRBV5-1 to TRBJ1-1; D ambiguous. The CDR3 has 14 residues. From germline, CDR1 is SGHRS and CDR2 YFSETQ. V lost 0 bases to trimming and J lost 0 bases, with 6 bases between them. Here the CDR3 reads CASSLETVNTEAFF. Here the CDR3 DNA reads TGCGCCAGCAGCTTGGAGACGGTGAACACTGAAGCTTTCTTT. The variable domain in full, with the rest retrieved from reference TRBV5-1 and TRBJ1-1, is KAGVTQTPRYLIKTRGQQVTLSCSPISGHRSVSWYQQTPGQGLQFLFEYFSETQRNKGNFPGRFSGRQFSNSRSEMNVSTLELGDSALYLCASSLETVNTEAFFGQGTRLTVV.

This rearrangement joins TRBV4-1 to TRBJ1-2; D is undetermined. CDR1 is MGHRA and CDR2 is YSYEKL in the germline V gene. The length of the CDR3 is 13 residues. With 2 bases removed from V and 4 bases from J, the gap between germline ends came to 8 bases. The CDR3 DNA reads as TGCGCCAGCAGCCAAACGGGAGCCTATGGCTACACCTTC. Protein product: CASSQTGAYGYTF.

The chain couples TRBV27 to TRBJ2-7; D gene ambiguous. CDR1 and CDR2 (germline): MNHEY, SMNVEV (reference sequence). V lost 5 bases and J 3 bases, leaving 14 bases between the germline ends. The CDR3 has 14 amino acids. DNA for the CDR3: TGTGCCAGCAGTATAACCCCCGGACGCTACGAGCAGTACTTC. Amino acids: CASSITPGRYEQYF.

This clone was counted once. CDR3 protein: CASSFFASSSTDTQYF. In DNA form, the CDR3 reads TGTGCCAGCAGCTTTTTTGCTAGTTCTAGCACAGATACGCAGTATTTT. This chain uses TRBV5-4 with TRBJ2-3; D uncertain. CDR3 length: 16 residues. The V gene's germline CDR1 is SGHNT and CDR2 YYREEE (reference sequence). The ends were cut back, 2 bases at V and 0 bases at J, with 13 bases in the middle.

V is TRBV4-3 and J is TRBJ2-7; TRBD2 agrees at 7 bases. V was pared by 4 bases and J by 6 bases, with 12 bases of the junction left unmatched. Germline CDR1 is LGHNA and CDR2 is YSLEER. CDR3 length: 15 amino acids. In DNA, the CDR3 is TGCGCCAGCAGCCGCCGTGCGGGGGAGGGATTCGAGCAGTACTTC. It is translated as CASSRRAGEGFEQYF.

The CDR3 DNA sequence: TGTGCCAGCAGCCAAGATCGGGGGGCGCAGGACACCGGGGAGCTGTTTTTT. Translation: CASSQDRGAQDTGELFF. The chain recombines TRBV3-1 (or the pseudogene TRBV3-2) with TRBJ2-2; D might be TRBD2 (7 bases). This CDR3 region has 17 residues. V was clipped by 0 bases and J by 3 bases, with 14 bases between them. Germline V gene data show CDR1 as LGHDT and CDR2 as YNNKEL (reference sequence).

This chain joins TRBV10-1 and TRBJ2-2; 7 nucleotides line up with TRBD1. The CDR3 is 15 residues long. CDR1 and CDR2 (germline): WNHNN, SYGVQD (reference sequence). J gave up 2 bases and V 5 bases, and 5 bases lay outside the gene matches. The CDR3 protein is CASSTGTANTGELFF. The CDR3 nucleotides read TGCGCCAGCAGTACCGGGACAGCAAACACCGGGGAGCTGTTTTTT.

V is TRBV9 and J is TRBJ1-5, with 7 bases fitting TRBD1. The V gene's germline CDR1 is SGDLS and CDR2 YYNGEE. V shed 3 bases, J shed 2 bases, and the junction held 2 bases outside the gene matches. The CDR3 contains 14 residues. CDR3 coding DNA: TGTGCCAGCAGCGCCACAGGGGGCAATCAGCCCCAGCATTTT. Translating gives CASSATGGNQPQHF. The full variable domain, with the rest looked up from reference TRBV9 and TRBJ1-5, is DSGVTQTPKHLITATGQRVTLRCSPRSGDLSVYWYQQSLDQGLQFLIQYYNGEERAKGNILERFSAQQFPDLHSELNLSSLELGDSALYFCASSATGGNQPQHFGDGTRLSIL.

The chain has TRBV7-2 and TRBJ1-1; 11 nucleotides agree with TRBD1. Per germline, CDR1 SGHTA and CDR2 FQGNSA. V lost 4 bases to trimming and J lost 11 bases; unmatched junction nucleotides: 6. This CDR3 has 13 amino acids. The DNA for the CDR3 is TGTGCCAGCAGCTGGGAGGGACAGGGGGAGGCTTTCTTT. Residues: CASSWEGQGEAFF.

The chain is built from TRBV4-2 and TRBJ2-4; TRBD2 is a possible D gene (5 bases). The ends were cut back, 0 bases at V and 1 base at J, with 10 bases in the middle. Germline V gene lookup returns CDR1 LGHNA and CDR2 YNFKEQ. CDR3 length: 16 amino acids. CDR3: CASSQEWVAAKNIQYF. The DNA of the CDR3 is TGTGCCAGCAGCCAAGAGTGGGTAGCGGCCAAAAACATTCAGTACTTC.

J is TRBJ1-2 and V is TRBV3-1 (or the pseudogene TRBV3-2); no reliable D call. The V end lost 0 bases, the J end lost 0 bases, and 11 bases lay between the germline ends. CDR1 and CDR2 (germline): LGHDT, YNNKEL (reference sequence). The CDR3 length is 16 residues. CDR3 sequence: CASSQDFGPPNYGYTF. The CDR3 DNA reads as TGTGCCAGCAGCCAAGATTTCGGGCCCCCTAACTATGGCTACACCTTC.